Listed below are T cell receptor beta chains from one sample, sequenced in a study of blood T cell repertoires in COVID-19. TCRdb keeps only in-frame clones here, not all; method: immunoSEQ multiplex PCR. The top ten hold around 1.9% of the sample, which has about 400,000 clones, over 75% seen once. Material for sequencing was PBMCs or T cells enriched from blood (not recorded which). The receptors stem from a woman between 35 and 50 years old with acute COVID-19. Each CDR3 is given with its conserved first and last residue. A D gene is named only where the DNA matches it firmly. The size entry is marked missing in some rows and otherwise reads once, few, many or a size class.

size: NA; J: TRBJ1-2; D: TRBD1; V: TRBV5-1; DNA: TGCGCCAGCAGCAGAGAGGGACAGCGTAACTATGGCTACACCTTC; CDR3: CASSREGQRNYGYTF
size: NA; J: TRBJ1-4; D: TRBD1; V: TRBV18; DNA: TGTGCCAGCTCACCAACTAGCCAAACAGGGGGCGCAGTCGAAAAACTGTTTTTT; CDR3: CASSPTSQTGGAVEKLFF
size: once; J: TRBJ1-4; D: NA; V: TRBV2; DNA: TGTGCCAGCAGTGACGGAACAGGTCAAACTAATGAAAAACTGTTTTTT; CDR3: CASSDGTGQTNEKLFF
size: NA; J: TRBJ1-1; D: NA; V: TRBV18; DNA: TGTGCCAGCTCACCGTTCGACGGAGGGATGGACACTGAAGCTTTCTTT; CDR3: CASSPFDGGMDTEAFF
size: once; J: TRBJ2-7; D: NA; V: TRBV7-2; DNA: TGTGCCAGCAGCTTTTTGAGCGGGTCCAACTACGAGCAGTACTTC; CDR3: CASSFLSGSNYEQYF
size: NA; J: TRBJ1-1; D: TRBD1; V: TRBV4-2; DNA: TGTGCCAGCAGCCAAGAAGCCCGGGACAGCTACCGCACTGAAGCTTTCTTT; CDR3: CASSQEARDSYRTEAFF
size: NA; J: TRBJ1-6; D: TRBD1; V: TRBV9; DNA: TGTGCCAGCAGCCCTAGACAGGGAGACAATTCACCCCTCCACTTT; CDR3: CASSPRQGDNSPLHF
size: NA; J: TRBJ2-3; D: NA; V: TRBV6-6; DNA: TGTGCCAGCAGTTACTTACTAGTGGTAGATACGCAGTATTTT; CDR3: CASSYLLVVDTQYF
size: once; J: TRBJ2-1; D: TRBD1; V: TRBV18; DNA: TGTGCCAGCTCACCGACAGGGGAAAATGAGCAGTTCTTC; CDR3: CASSPTGENEQFF
size: NA; J: TRBJ1-6; D: TRBD1; V: TRBV6-1; DNA: TGTGCCAGCAGTGAATCACCGGGACAGGGGGTAGGGAAACGAAATTCACCCCTCCACTTT; CDR3: CASSESPGQGVGKRNSPLHF
size: NA; J: TRBJ2-3; D: TRBD2; V: TRBV2; DNA: TGTGCCAGCAGTGAATCGCCGGGGGGGCCGGTCACAGATACGCAGTATTTT; CDR3: CASSESPGGPVTDTQYF